This record covers a single T cell receptor (beta chain). Its binding antigen is unknown. No clone much larger than this one lies a single base away; base qualities are absent. Germline trimming amounts to 4 bases on V and 2 bases on J, with 4 as the count of junction bases outside the gene matches. The germline V gene (reference sequence) gives CDR1 as SEHNR and CDR2 as FQNEAQ. The CDR3 sequence holds 14 residues, the cysteine and phenylalanine included. Kept here is only the CDR3 DNA, which spans 42 bases and is read in frame from base 1. The immunoSEQ Assay, a bias-controlled multiplex PCR, was used to amplify TCRbeta CDR3 regions from genomic DNA. The source study handled its data this way. The number of nucleated cells in each sample was estimated from the amplification of reference gene primers within the assay. To quantify the absolute abundance of each unique TCRbeta CDR3 rearrangement, sequence reads were collapsed and filtered. For each sample, productive Simpson clonality was calculated by taking the square root of Simpson's diversity index across productive rearrangements. TCRdb retrieved this table from immuneACCESS and kept in-frame rearrangements only. Not all clones are present; in checked studies, unresolved V genes account for under half, and no reason is known for the remainder. V and J calls plus clone size are reproduced from that table; the DNA served to infer D and trimming. A total of about 350,000 clones appear in this sample, roughly 87% of them only once. The ten largest clones represent more than 7.5% of the sample.

In Seattle, one collaborating source enrolled patients while the infection was active and tracked those patients longitudinally over the course of disease. Each collaborating institution followed its own protocols to collect whole blood in K2EDTA tubes. For TCRbeta analysis, collaborators shipped samples as frozen whole blood, isolated PBMCs, or DNA extracted from either of those sample types. This specimen comes from a study of blood T cell repertoires in COVID-19 (dated by TCRdb to about 2020). For the study in its entirety: The collaborator samples originated in the United States, Italy and Spain and spanned the acute and convalescent phases of COVID-19. Nearly every sample came with metadata listing a de-identified subject ID, COVID-19 status, age in years and sex. The repertoires were made available in a free public database intended to serve as a resource for research on the immune response to SARS-CoV-2. Subjects who had been exposed to COVID-19, were actively infected with it, or had recovered from it provided the deeply sampled blood TCRbeta repertoires that made up the dataset. The prospective study material was composed of cDNA or gDNA derived from T cells, B-cell-depleted T cells, or PBMCs. The samples were drawn from two sources: the first 160 participants of the ongoing ImmuneRACE study, and some 1,300 subjects contributed by 6 global collaborators. Where available, HLA class I and class II types were obtained from metadata supplied by the sample provider rather than from assay-based typing.

Summary of the overall study and its limitations: How much clinical and demographic metadata was included differed by source and by participant, and the metadata was provided uncurated.

Material: peripheral blood. This receptor was identified in a man aged 30 to 45 with COVID-19, enrolled during active disease. The chain employs TRBV7-9 and TRBJ2-5, and 7 bases in between align with TRBD1. The CDR3 has the sequence CASSSYRGQETQYF. The sequenced DNA is TGTGCCAGCAGCTCATACAGGGGACAAGAGACCCAGTACTTC.